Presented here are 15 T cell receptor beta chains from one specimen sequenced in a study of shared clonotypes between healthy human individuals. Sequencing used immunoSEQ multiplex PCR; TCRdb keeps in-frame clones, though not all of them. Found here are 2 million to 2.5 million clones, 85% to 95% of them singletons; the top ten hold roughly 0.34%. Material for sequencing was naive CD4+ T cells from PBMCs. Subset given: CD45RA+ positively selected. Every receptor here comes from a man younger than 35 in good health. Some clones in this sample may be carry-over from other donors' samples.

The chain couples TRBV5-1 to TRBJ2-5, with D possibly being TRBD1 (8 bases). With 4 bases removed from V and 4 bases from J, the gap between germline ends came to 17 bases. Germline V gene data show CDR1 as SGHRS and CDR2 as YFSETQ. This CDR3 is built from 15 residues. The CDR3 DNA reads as TGCGCCAGCAGCGAAGGACAGGGCGGGGGAGAGACCCAGTACTTC. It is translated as CASSEGQGGGETQYF. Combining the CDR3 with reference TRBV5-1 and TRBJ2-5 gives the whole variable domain KAGVTQTPRYLIKTRGQQVTLSCSPISGHRSVSWYQQTPGQGLQFLFEYFSETQRNKGNFPGRFSGRQFSNSRSEMNVSTLELGDSALYLCASSEGQGGGETQYFGPGTRLLVL.

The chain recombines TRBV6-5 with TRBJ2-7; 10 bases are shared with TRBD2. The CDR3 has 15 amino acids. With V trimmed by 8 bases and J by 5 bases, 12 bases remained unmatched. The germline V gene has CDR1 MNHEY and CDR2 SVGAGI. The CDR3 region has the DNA TGTGCCAGCCGAACCCGGGGACTAGCGATCCACGAGCAGTACTTC. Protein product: CASRTRGLAIHEQYF.

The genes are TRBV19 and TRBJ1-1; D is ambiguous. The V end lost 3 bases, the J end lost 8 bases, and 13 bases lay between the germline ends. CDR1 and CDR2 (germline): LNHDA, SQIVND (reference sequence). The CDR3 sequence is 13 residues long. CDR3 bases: TGTGCCAGTAGTATCATGGGGTCGAGGGAAGCTTTCTTT. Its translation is CASSIMGSREAFF.

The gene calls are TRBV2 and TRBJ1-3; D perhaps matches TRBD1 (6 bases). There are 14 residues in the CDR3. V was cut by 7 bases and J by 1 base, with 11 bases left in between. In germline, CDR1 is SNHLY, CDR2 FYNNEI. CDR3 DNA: TGTGCCAGCACCCCCCAGGGGTCTGGAAACACCATATATTTT. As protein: CASTPQGSGNTIYF.

This chain's CDR3 is CASSPGGGRNTEAFF. For the CDR3, the DNA is TGTGCCAGCAGCCCCGGGGGGGGCAGGAACACTGAAGCTTTCTTT. The chain links TRBV4-2 to TRBJ1-1, with D tentatively TRBD1 (6 bases). Germline assignment: CDR1 LGHNA and CDR2 YNFKEQ. V lost 4 bases to trimming and J lost 1 base, with 13 bases between them. This CDR3 is 15 amino acids long.

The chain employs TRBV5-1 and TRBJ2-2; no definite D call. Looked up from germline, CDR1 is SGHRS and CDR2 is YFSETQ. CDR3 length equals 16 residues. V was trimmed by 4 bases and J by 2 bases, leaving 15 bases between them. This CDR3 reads CASSLWVRQNTGELFF. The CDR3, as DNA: TGCGCCAGCAGCCTCTGGGTGCGGCAAAACACCGGGGAGCTGTTTTTT.

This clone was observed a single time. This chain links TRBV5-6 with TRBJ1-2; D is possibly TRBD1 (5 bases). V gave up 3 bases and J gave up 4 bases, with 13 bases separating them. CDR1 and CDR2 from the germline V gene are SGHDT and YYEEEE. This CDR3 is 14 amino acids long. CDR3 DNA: TGTGCCAGCAGCTGGTTGGGGGACGGCTATGGCTACACCTTC. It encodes CASSWLGDGYGYTF.

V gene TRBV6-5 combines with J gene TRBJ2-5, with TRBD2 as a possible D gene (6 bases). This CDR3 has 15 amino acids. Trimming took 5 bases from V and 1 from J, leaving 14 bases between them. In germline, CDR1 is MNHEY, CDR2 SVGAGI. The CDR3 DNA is TGTGCCAGCAGTATAAAGAGGGACTTCCAAGAGACCCAGTACTTC. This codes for CASSIKRDFQETQYF.

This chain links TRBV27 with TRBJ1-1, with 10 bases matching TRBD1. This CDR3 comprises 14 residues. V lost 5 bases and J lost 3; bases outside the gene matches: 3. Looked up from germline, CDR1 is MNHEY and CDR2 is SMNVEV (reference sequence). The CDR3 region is CASSGTGEDTEAFF. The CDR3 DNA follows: TGTGCCAGCAGTGGGACAGGGGAAGACACTGAAGCTTTCTTT.

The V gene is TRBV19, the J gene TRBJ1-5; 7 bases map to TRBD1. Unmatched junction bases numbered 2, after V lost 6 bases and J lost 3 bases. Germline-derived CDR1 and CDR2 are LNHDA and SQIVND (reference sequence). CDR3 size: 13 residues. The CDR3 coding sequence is TGTGCCAGTAGGGGACAGAACAATCAGCCCCAGCATTTT. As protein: CASRGQNNQPQHF.

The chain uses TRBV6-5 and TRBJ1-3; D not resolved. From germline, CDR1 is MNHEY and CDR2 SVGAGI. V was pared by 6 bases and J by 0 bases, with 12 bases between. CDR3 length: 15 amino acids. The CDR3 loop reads CASRGRRDSGNTIYF. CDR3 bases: TGTGCCAGCAGGGGCAGGAGGGACTCTGGAAACACCATATATTTT.

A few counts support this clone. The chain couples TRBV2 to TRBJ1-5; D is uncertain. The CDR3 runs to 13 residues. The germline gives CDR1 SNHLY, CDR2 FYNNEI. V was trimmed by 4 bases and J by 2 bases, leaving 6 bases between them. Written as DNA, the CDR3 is TGTGCCAGCAGTGTGGTGCGCAATCAGCCCCAGCATTTT. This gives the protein CASSVVRNQPQHF.

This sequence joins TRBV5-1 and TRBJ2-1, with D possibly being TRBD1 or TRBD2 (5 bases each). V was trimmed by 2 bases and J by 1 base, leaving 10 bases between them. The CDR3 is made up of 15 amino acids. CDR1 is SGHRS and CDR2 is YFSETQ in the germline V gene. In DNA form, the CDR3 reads TGCGCCAGCAGCTTCGAGGGGAAGTCCTACAATGAGCAGTTCTTC. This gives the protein CASSFEGKSYNEQFF.

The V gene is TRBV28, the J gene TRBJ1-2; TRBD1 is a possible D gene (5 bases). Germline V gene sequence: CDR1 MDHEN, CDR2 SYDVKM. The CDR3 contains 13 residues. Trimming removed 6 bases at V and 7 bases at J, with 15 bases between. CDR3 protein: CASRPRTRAGYTF. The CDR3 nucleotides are TGTGCCAGCAGACCTAGGACAAGGGCTGGCTACACCTTC.

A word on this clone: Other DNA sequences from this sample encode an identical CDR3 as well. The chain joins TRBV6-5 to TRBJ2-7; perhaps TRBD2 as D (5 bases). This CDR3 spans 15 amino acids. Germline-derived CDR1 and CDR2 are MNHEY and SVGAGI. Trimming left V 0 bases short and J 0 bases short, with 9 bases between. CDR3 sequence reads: CASSYSASGSYEQYF. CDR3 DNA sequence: TGTGCCAGCAGTTACTCAGCGAGCGGCTCCTACGAGCAGTACTTC.